One sample yielded the 19 T cell receptor beta chains listed below, sequenced in a study of shared clonotypes between healthy human individuals. Produced via immunoSEQ multiplex PCR; TCRdb's table is partial and in-frame only. This table holds about 2 million clones, 95% found once. Specimen: naive CD4+ T cells sorted from blood. Documented subset: CD45RA+ positively selected. The source is a man younger than 35 in good health.

The genes are TRBV7-9 and TRBJ2-7, with TRBD2 identical over 15 bases. Losses at the gene ends were 4 bases for V and 4 bases for J; bases not matched to a gene: 5. Germline V CDR1 and CDR2: SEHNR, FQNEAQ (reference sequence). CDR3 length equals 16 residues. The CDR3 region has the DNA TGTGCCAGCAGCTCACGGACTAGCGGGAGGGTATACGAGCAGTACTTC. Amino acids: CASSSRTSGRVYEQYF.

V usage is TRBV7-8 and J usage is TRBJ1-1, with unresolved D. Between the trimmed V and J ends, which lost 1 base and 0 bases, there was a span of 6 bases. Per the germline V gene, CDR1 is SGHVS and CDR2 is FQNEAQ. The CDR3 covers 14 residues. The CDR3 sequence: CASSLERMNTEAFF. The CDR3 DNA sequence: TGTGCCAGCAGCTTAGAGCGGATGAACACTGAAGCTTTCTTT.

The gene calls are TRBV29-1 and TRBJ2-7; D ambiguous. Between the trimmed V and J ends, which lost 5 bases and 5 bases, there was a span of 16 bases. CDR3 size: 13 residues. Germline loops: CDR1 SQVTM, CDR2 ANQGSEA. CDR3 bases: TGCAGCGTTAGAGTAGGGTTTTTCGACGAGCAGTACTTC. This sequence encodes CSVRVGFFDEQYF.

This chain joins TRBV5-8 and TRBJ1-6, with 8 bases matching TRBD1. The V and J ends lost 4 bases and 6 bases, in that order; junction bases with no gene match: 6. This CDR3 comprises 15 residues. Germline V lookup: CDR1 SGHTS, CDR2 YDEGEE. The CDR3 loop reads CASSIRDRTNSPLHF. The CDR3 coding sequence is TGTGCCAGCAGCATCCGGGACAGGACTAATTCACCCCTCCACTTT.

This clone occurred once. The sample contains more than one DNA sequence encoding this CDR3. This chain uses TRBV6-1 with TRBJ2-2, with 7 positions matching TRBD2. The CDR3 totals 14 residues. The V gene's germline CDR1 is MNHNS and CDR2 SASEGT. Trimming took 2 bases from V and 5 from J; bases not matched to a gene: 2. In DNA form, the CDR3 reads TGTGCCAGCAGTGAACGGGGAGGGACCGGGGAGCTGTTTTTT. Protein sequence: CASSERGGTGELFF.

The J gene is TRBJ2-7, the V gene TRBV23-1, with 10 nucleotides matching TRBD1. TRBV23-1 belongs to the ORF category, with a function that is uncertain. Germline trimming cut 2 bases from V and 3 bases from J; bases unmatched to any gene: 13. This CDR3 comprises 18 residues. This CDR3 is CASSQLTGGQFYCYEQYF. The CDR3 DNA is TGCGCCAGCAGTCAACTGACAGGGGGCCAGTTTTACTGCTACGAGCAGTACTTC.

The gene calls are TRBV10-1 and TRBJ1-1; no firm D call. CDR1 is WNHNN, CDR2 SYGVQD, per germline (reference sequence). V was cut by 1 base and J by 3 bases, with 6 bases left in between. The CDR3 is made up of 13 amino acids. DNA for the CDR3: TGCGCCAGCAGTGAGTGGAGTTACACTGAAGCTTTCTTT. It translates to CASSEWSYTEAFF.

Only one count was recorded for this clone. This chain links TRBV4-1 with TRBJ2-5; D could derive from TRBD1 or TRBD2 (5 bases each). The length of the CDR3 is 14 residues. CDR1 is MGHRA, CDR2 YSYEKL, per germline. Trimming stripped 4 bases from V and 1 base from J, with 10 bases between. The CDR3 sequence: CASSLGTIQETQYF. The CDR3 DNA sequence: TGCGCCAGCAGCCTTGGGACCATCCAAGAGACCCAGTACTTC.

CDR3 DNA sequence: TGTGCCTGCACTTACTCCGGGACAGGAGAGACCCAGTACTTC. Its translation: CACTYSGTGETQYF. The rearrangement links TRBV30 to TRBJ2-5, with TRBD1 matching over 8 bases. V trimming: 6 bases; J trimming: 4 bases; junction bases outside the gene matches: 10. The V gene's germline CDR1 is GTSNPN and CDR2 SVGIG (reference sequence). CDR3 length: 14 amino acids.

This chain uses TRBV6-1 with TRBJ2-7, with 11 bases lining up with TRBD2. The CDR3 is made up of 15 amino acids. The germline V gene has CDR1 MNHNS and CDR2 SASEGT. The trim removed 6 bases at V and 3 bases at J, leaving 7 bases unmatched. CDR3 loop: CASRKLAGDIYEQYF. In DNA, the CDR3 is TGTGCCAGCAGGAAACTAGCGGGAGATATCTACGAGCAGTACTTC.

A remark on this clone: Other DNA sequences of this sample code for an identical CDR3. J is TRBJ1-1 and V is TRBV7-9; 7 positions match TRBD1. CDR3 length: 12 residues. In germline, CDR1 is SEHNR, CDR2 FQNEAQ (reference sequence). V lost 6 bases to trimming and J lost 5 bases; unmatched junction nucleotides: 3. This chain's CDR3 is CASSLTGTEAFF. The DNA of the CDR3 is TGTGCCAGCAGTTTGACAGGGACTGAAGCTTTCTTT.

This chain joins TRBV19 and TRBJ2-3; TRBD2 matches at 7 bases. The CDR3 spans 15 residues. After removal of 3 bases from V and 2 bases from J, the junction contained 5 bases not matched to a gene. Germline CDR1 LNHDA, CDR2 SQIVND (reference sequence). The CDR3 loop reads CASSILAVPTDTQYF. The CDR3 bases are TGTGCCAGTAGTATCCTAGCGGTACCCACAGATACGCAGTATTTT.

This clone was seen a single time. The chain combines TRBV5-4 with TRBJ2-7; possible D gene TRBD1, 6 bases. The CDR3 has 14 amino acids. Trimming left V 2 bases short and J 5 bases short, with 14 bases between. Germline CDR1 is SGHNT and CDR2 is YYREEE (reference sequence). Here the CDR3 reads CASSLKTGTDEQYF. DNA for the CDR3: TGTGCCAGCAGCTTAAAAACAGGGACGGACGAGCAGTACTTC.

This rearrangement joins TRBV11-3 to TRBJ2-3, with D possibly being TRBD1 or TRBD2 (5 bases each). The ends were cut back, 0 bases at V and 2 bases at J, with 9 bases in the middle. This CDR3 contains 15 residues. Looked up from germline, CDR1 is SGHNT and CDR2 is YENEEA. The CDR3 DNA sequence: TGTGCCAGCAGCTTAGATGGGACGGACACAGATACGCAGTATTTT. Translation gives CASSLDGTDTDTQYF.

The chain employs TRBV7-9 and TRBJ2-2, with D possibly being TRBD1 (5 bases). Per the germline V gene, CDR1 is SEHNR and CDR2 is FQNEAQ (reference sequence). The CDR3 consists of 16 residues. V was clipped by 2 bases and J by 2 bases, with 12 bases between them. CDR3 in amino acids: CASSLIRQTNTGELFF. In DNA, the CDR3 is TGTGCCAGCAGCTTAATTCGACAGACAAACACCGGGGAGCTGTTTTTT.

This clone has just one count. The same CDR3 can be traced to other DNA sequences in this sample. The CDR3 reads CASSRDRVGEAFF. CDR3 sequence (DNA): TGTGCCAGCAGCCGGGACAGGGTAGGTGAAGCTTTCTTT. The J gene is TRBJ1-1, the V gene TRBV6-5, with 9 bases identical to TRBD1. The CDR3 is 13 residues long. Germline values: CDR1 MNHEY, CDR2 SVGAGI. The V gene end was trimmed by 6 bases and the J gene end by 7 bases; junction bases not matched to a gene: 6.

Notes on this clone: In the same sample, other DNA sequences code for this CDR3. The rearrangement joins TRBV9 to TRBJ1-6, with TRBD1 as a possible D gene (5 bases). This CDR3 is built from 15 residues. Germline values: CDR1 SGDLS, CDR2 YYNGEE. V was pared by 0 bases and J by 3 bases, with 7 bases between. CDR3 in amino acids: CASSVGQGYNSPLHF. The CDR3 nucleotides read TGTGCCAGCAGCGTAGGGCAGGGCTATAATTCACCCCTCCACTTT.

J is TRBJ1-5 and V is TRBV6-6; 9 nucleotides align to TRBD1. Per the germline V gene, CDR1 is MNHNY and CDR2 is SVGAGI (reference sequence). The CDR3 loop spans 14 amino acids. With 6 bases clipped from V and 11 bases from J, the junction kept 11 bases outside the gene matches. Here the CDR3 reads CASRGRDRVLAQHF. CDR3 sequence (DNA): TGTGCCAGCAGGGGCCGGGACAGGGTTCTGGCCCAGCATTTT.

This sequence joins TRBV19 and TRBJ1-2; unclear D gene. This CDR3 region has 16 residues. With 1 base removed from V and 0 bases from J, the gap between germline ends came to 12 bases. Germline values: CDR1 LNHDA, CDR2 SQIVND (reference sequence). CDR3 loop: CASSIVFATANYGYTF. CDR3 nucleotide sequence: TGTGCCAGTAGTATAGTATTCGCCACCGCTAACTATGGCTACACCTTC.